These T cell receptor beta chains were read from a single sample in a study of cytotoxic CD8 clonotypes in ibrutinib-treated CLL. Sequencing used immunoSEQ multiplex PCR; TCRdb keeps in-frame clones, though not all of them. Found here are around 50,000 clones, around 60% of them singletons; the top ten hold about 20%. Here the sequenced sample was PBMCs, taken after 24 months of ibrutinib treatment. The receptors derive from a human donor with chronic lymphocytic leukemia. Each CDR3 is given with its conserved first and last residue. D genes are given only for firm matches. The size field is filled for only some rows; it gives once, few, many or a size class.

TRBJ1-5,TRBV30,-,many,TGTGCCTGGAGTAAGGGGTCGGGTTATAGCAATCAGCCCCAGCATTTT,CAWSKGSGYSNQPQHF
TRBJ2-5,TRBV21-1,-,-,TGTGCCAGCAACGTACTAGAAAGGCTAGCGGGAGGGCCTCGGACCCAGTACTTC,CASNVLERLAGGPRTQYF
TRBJ1-5,TRBV6-4,TRBD1,-,TGTGCCACCCCGCCTAAACCCGGGACAGGGTTCCTGGAGGTAGGTCAGCCCCAGCATTTT,CATPPKPGTGFLEVGQPQHF
TRBJ2-5,TRBV7-2,-,once,TGTGCCAGCAGCTTAGGAGGGACCCTGGCCGGCAGAGAGACCCAGTACTTC,CASSLGGTLAGRETQYF
TRBJ2-2,TRBV29-1,TRBD2,-,TGCAGCGCCCTCGTAAGCGGGGGAGGGACCGGGGAGCTGTTTTTT,CSALVSGGGTGELFF
TRBJ2-1,TRBV7-2,-,-,TGTGCCAGCAGCCAAGCCTGGTCATATCCTCATGGCAATGAGCAGTTCTTC,CASSQAWSYPHGNEQFF
TRBJ1-4,TRBV2,-,many,TGTGCCAGCAGTAGGAGTAGCTTAAATGAAAAACTGTTTTTT,CASSRSSLNEKLFF
TRBJ2-2,TRBV19,TRBD1,-,TGTGCCAGTAGGGAAGGACAGGGGAAGTTATCCGGGGAGCTGTTTTTT,CASREGQGKLSGELFF
TRBJ2-7,TRBV6-1,-,-,TGTGCCAGCAGTGAGCTGACTTCCCTCTCCTACGAGCAGTACTTC,CASSELTSLSYEQYF
TRBJ2-1,TRBV7-8,-,few,TGTGCCAGCAGCTTTCAAGGAGGGGATGAGCAGTTCTTC,CASSFQGGDEQFF
TRBJ2-2,TRBV9,-,-,TGTGCCAGCACCTCCGGGGGCGCCGGCACCGGGGAGCTGTTTTTT,CASTSGGAGTGELFF
TRBJ2-3,TRBV27,TRBD2,-,TGTGCCAGCAGTTTCTGGGCGGGGGGCACAGATACGCAGTATTTT,CASSFWAGGTDTQYF
TRBJ2-2,TRBV9,TRBD1,-,TGTGCCAGCAGCCCAACAGGGGGCGCGCCCGGGGAGCTGTTTTTT,CASSPTGGAPGELFF
TRBJ2-3,TRBV6-6,-,-,TGTGCCAGCCGGGACAGCGGGACAAGCGATACGCAGTATTTT,CASRDSGTSDTQYF
TRBJ2-5,TRBV11-2,-,many,TGTGCCAGCAGCCGGGTTTTGCGGGGCCAAGAGACCCAGTACTTC,CASSRVLRGQETQYF
TRBJ1-2,TRBV6-5,TRBD1,-,TGTGCCAGCAGTTTCACAGGGGACTATGGCTACACCTTC,CASSFTGDYGYTF
TRBJ2-2,TRBV6-1,-,-,TGTGCCAGCACAATCGGGACCGGGGAGCTGTTTTTT,CASTIGTGELFF
TRBJ2-3,TRBV5-1,TRBD1,-,TGCGCCAGCAAGGGACAGCAAATGGATACGCAGTATTTT,CASKGQQMDTQYF
TRBJ2-7,TRBV19,-,many,TGTGCCAGTAGGCTCGAGCAGTACTTC,CASRLEQYF
TRBJ1-2,TRBV6-6,-,-,TGTGCCAGCAGTTATGGGGGGGCGGGTGGCTACACCTTC,CASSYGGAGGYTF
TRBJ2-5,TRBV25-1,-,-,TGTGCCAGCAGTGAATCCCCCCCGTACCAAGAGACCCAGTACTTC,CASSESPPYQETQYF
TRBJ1-1,TRBV7-2,-,once,TGTGCCAGCAGCTTCGAGGTTACTGAAGCTTTCTTT,CASSFEVTEAFF
TRBJ1-2,TRBV29-1,-,-,TGCAGCGTTGAAGGGGGCGGAATGAATGGCTACACCTTC,CSVEGGGMNGYTF
TRBJ2-1,TRBV6-5,TRBD2,-,TGTGCCAGCGTGGGAGGGATCTCCTACAATGAGCAGTTCTTC,CASVGGISYNEQFF
TRBJ1-4,TRBV6-4,TRBD1,-,TGTGCCAGCATGACAGGGGAAAAACTGTTTTTT,CASMTGEKLFF
TRBJ1-6,TRBV18,-,-,TGTGCCAGCTCACAGGGGATAGGGAGTAATTCACCCCTCCACTTT,CASSQGIGSNSPLHF
TRBJ2-1,TRBV5-1,TRBD2,-,TGCGCCAGCAGCTCCAGCGGGACCCACAATGAGCAGTTCTTC,CASSSSGTHNEQFF
TRBJ2-3,TRBV6-4,-,-,TGTGCCAGCAGCTTAGTTGGGGGACACACAGATACGCAGTATTTT,CASSLVGGHTDTQYF
TRBJ2-3,TRBV5-4,-,-,TGTGCCAGCAGCCGCGGTGGTGGTGGCACAGATACGCAGTATTTT,CASSRGGGGTDTQYF
TRBJ2-2,TRBV15,-,-,TGTGCCACCAGCAGAGGCGGGAACACCGGGGAGCTGTTTTTT,CATSRGGNTGELFF
TRBJ2-3,TRBV29-1,-,-,TGCAGCGTTGGCTTAGCGTCGAGGCAGTATTTT,CSVGLASRQYF
TRBJ2-1,TRBV1,-,-,TGCACCAGCACCGAAAGGGATGAGCAGTTCTTC,CTSTERDEQFF
TRBJ1-3,TRBV4-1,TRBD1,-,TGCGCCAGCAGCCACCCGGGACAGGGGAGTACCATATATTTT,CASSHPGQGSTIYF
TRBJ1-1,TRBV15,TRBD1,few,TGTGCCACCAGCAGAGATGGGACAGGGTACACTGAAGCTTTCTTT,CATSRDGTGYTEAFF
TRBJ2-1,TRBV11-2,TRBD2,-,TGTGCCAGCAGCCTTAGCGGGGGAAGCTCCTACAATGAGCAGTTCTTC,CASSLSGGSSYNEQFF
TRBJ1-6,TRBV10-3,-,-,TGTGCCATCAGTGAGTCTCCAGGAAAGATTTCACCCCTCCACTTT,CAISESPGKISPLHF
TRBJ2-2,TRBV18,-,few,TGTGCCAGCTCTGCCGGGGCCTCGGGGGAGCTGTTTTTT,CASSAGASGELFF
TRBJ1-2,TRBV6-5,-,medium-sized,TGTGCCAGCAGTCATCAAGGGGGACGGTATGGCTACACCTTC,CASSHQGGRYGYTF
TRBJ2-7,TRBV6-5,-,-,TGTGCCAGCAGCCGCCCTCCCCACGAGCAGTACTTC,CASSRPPHEQYF
TRBJ1-5,TRBV6-1,-,-,TGTGCCAGCAGTGTTCGGCAATCTCCCTTTTATAGCAATCAGCCCCAGCATTTT,CASSVRQSPFYSNQPQHF
TRBJ2-6,TRBV4-1,-,once,TGCGCCAGCAGCCAAGATATCGTCTCTGGGGCCAACGTCCTGACTTTC,CASSQDIVSGANVLTF
TRBJ2-7,TRBV28,TRBD2,-,TGTGCCAGCAGCCCCTCCGCGGGAGGGTACGAGCAGTACTTC,CASSPSAGGYEQYF
TRBJ1-3,TRBV10-2,-,many,TGCGCCAGCAGGGGAAGAGCAAGAAACACCATATATTTT,CASRGRARNTIYF
TRBJ2-5,TRBV29-1,-,-,TGCAGCATTAGAATTAGCTTCTTAGAGACCCAGTACTTC,CSIRISFLETQYF
TRBJ1-2,TRBV6-5,TRBD1,-,TGTGCCAGCAGTTACGCCCAGGGGGGAGATATCTATGGCTACACCTTC,CASSYAQGGDIYGYTF
TRBJ1-5,TRBV19,TRBD1,-,TGTGCCAGTAGTTCGACAGGGAACGGCAATCAGCCCCAGCATTTT,CASSSTGNGNQPQHF
TRBJ2-3,TRBV27,-,few,TGTGCCAGCAGTTCCACACCGGGACTTATCACAGATACGCAGTATTTT,CASSSTPGLITDTQYF
TRBJ2-3,TRBV4-1,TRBD1,-,TGCGCCAGCAGCCGCCCGGGACAGGGTGGAGATACGCAGTATTTT,CASSRPGQGGDTQYF
TRBJ2-4,TRBV5-1,TRBD2,-,TGCGCCAGCAGCTTGGTCGGGGGGGCCGTCCAAAACATTCAGTACTTC,CASSLVGGAVQNIQYF
TRBJ1-4,TRBV5-1,-,-,TGCGCCAGCAGCTTGGTTGGGCAGGGTAGTGAAAAACTGTTTTTT,CASSLVGQGSEKLFF
TRBJ1-6,TRBV27,-,-,TGTGCCAGCAGGAGAATCCAGGGGTCTTCCTATAATTCACCCCTCCACTTT,CASRRIQGSSYNSPLHF
TRBJ1-3,TRBV15,-,-,TGTGCCACCAGCAGAGATCACTCTGGAAACACCATATATTTT,CATSRDHSGNTIYF
TRBJ1-3,TRBV11-3,-,-,TGTGCCAGCAGTCAAATACCTGGATCTGGAAACACCATATATTTT,CASSQIPGSGNTIYF
TRBJ2-3,TRBV10-3,TRBD1,few,TGTGCCATCAGAGCCGGGACAGGGATAACACGCACAGATACGCAGTATTTT,CAIRAGTGITRTDTQYF
TRBJ1-2,TRBV5-1,TRBD1,-,TGCGCCAGCAGAGGGACAGTGAACTATGGCTACACCTTC,CASRGTVNYGYTF
TRBJ2-3,TRBV7-9,TRBD2,-,TGTGCCAGCAGCGAACTTCCCGGGACTAGCGGCTATTCAGATACGCAGTATTTT,CASSELPGTSGYSDTQYF
TRBJ1-6,TRBV6-1,-,-,TGTGCCAGCAGTTCATCCTTCCTGGGGGGTTCACCCCTCCACTTT,CASSSSFLGGSPLHF
TRBJ2-2,TRBV7-9,TRBD1,-,TGTGCCAGCAGCTTAACAGGGGCGAACACCGGGGAGCTGTTTTTT,CASSLTGANTGELFF